This T cell receptor beta chain was captured in a study of T cells in Graves' hyperthyroidism and ophthalmopathy. Amplified regions were TCR beta CDR3 sequences from RNA transcripts. HTBI primers were used for first-round RT-PCR of the TCR CDR3. TCRdb processed the multiplex PCR reads anew with MiXCR; each CDR3 protein has one entry. The table shows hundreds of thousands of distinct CDR3 sequences, with less than 25% occurring only once. This TCR came from a man aged 30 to 45 with Graves' ophthalmopathy. The sequenced sample was blood.

CDR3 protein: CASSQGRQLEAFF. CDR3 DNA sequence: TGCGCCAGCAGCCAAGGGCGACAGCTTGAAGCTTTCTTT. The chain carries TRBV4-1 and TRBJ1-1; maybe TRBD1 (5 bases). CDR3 length: 13 amino acids. V was pared by 1 base and J by 7 bases, with 10 bases between. CDR1 and CDR2 from the germline V gene are MGHRA and YSYEKL.